This entry features one TCR beta chain sequence. The data stem from a study of Ad26.COV2.S vaccination and SARS-CoV-2 variants. About the study: Intramuscular Ad26.COV2.S doses were given once or twice, 56 days apart.

Documented treatment: roughly 20 received Ad26.COV2.S at low or high dose, single or two shots; 5 received placebo; per-sample allocation not given. It was on day 63 after the first vaccine or placebo injection that samples were taken. Wuhan-strain SARS-CoV-2 spike was expressed by the Ad26 vector that made up the vaccine. Sequenced by immunoSEQ multiplex PCR; TCRdb stores in-frame clones only, minus some. The sample records some 460,000 clones, 89% being singletons. The sample here was peripheral blood, taken in a trial of Ad26.COV2.S vaccine versus placebo. The clonotype was recovered from a person between 18 and 60 years old who received the Ad26.COV2.S COVID-19 vaccine or a placebo.

The CDR3 reads CASSIGGSYAFF. In DNA form, the CDR3 reads TGTGCCAGTAGTATAGGGGGCAGCTATGCTTTCTTT. V and J are TRBV19 and TRBJ1-1, with D possibly matching TRBD1 (5 bases). This CDR3 comprises 12 residues. Germline CDR1 reads LNHDA; CDR2 reads SQIVND (reference sequence). The V gene lost 1 base and the J gene lost 11 bases, with 11 bases spanning the gap.